A single sample is the source of the 8 T cell receptor beta chains below, sequenced in a study of shared clonotypes between healthy human individuals. Profiling relied on immunoSEQ multiplex PCR, and the TCRdb table lists in-frame clones only, not all of them. The table lists around 1.9 million clones, about 93% of them singletons. Naive CD8 cells lacked CD45RO, underwent positive selection for CCR7 and left out terminally differentiated effector memory CD45RA+ cells. Sequencing input: naive CD8+ T cells from PBMCs. Receptors were obtained from a man younger than 30 in good health. Some clones in this sample may be carry-over from other donors' samples.

The chain has TRBV5-1 and TRBJ2-3; 9 positions match TRBD2. Germline CDR1 is SGHRS and CDR2 is YFSETQ. The CDR3 has 16 amino acids. V lost 4 bases to trimming and J lost 2 bases; unmatched junction nucleotides: 8. The DNA for the CDR3 is TGCGCCAGCAGCCCCGGCCTAGCGGGATACACAGATACGCAGTATTTT. Residues: CASSPGLAGYTDTQYF. The full variable domain, its missing parts supplied by reference TRBV5-1 and TRBJ2-3, is KAGVTQTPRYLIKTRGQQVTLSCSPISGHRSVSWYQQTPGQGLQFLFEYFSETQRNKGNFPGRFSGRQFSNSRSEMNVSTLELGDSALYLCASSPGLAGYTDTQYFGPGTRLTVL.

The chain recombines TRBV4-1 with TRBJ1-2; 9 positions match TRBD1. The CDR3 loop spans 18 amino acids. The germline CDR1 and CDR2 sequences are MGHRA and YSYEKL. V gave up 0 bases and J gave up 8 bases; unmatched junction bases: 16. The DNA for the CDR3 is TGCGCCAGCAGCCAAGATTTTCCGAGGCGGGACAGGGTGGACGGCTACACCTTC. Translated, it gives CASSQDFPRRDRVDGYTF.

The chain links TRBV18 to TRBJ2-7, with 9 bases identical to TRBD1. The CDR3 has 15 residues. Germline V gene lookup returns CDR1 KGHSH and CDR2 LQKENI. Trimming cost V 5 bases and J 4 bases; bases outside gene matches: 9. In DNA form, the CDR3 reads TGTGCCAGCTCATATAGACAGGGGGTCATTTACGAGCAGTACTTC. This gives the protein CASSYRQGVIYEQYF.

V and J are TRBV2 and TRBJ2-5, with 7 bases aligning to TRBD1. The ends lost 3 bases at V and 7 bases at J; junction bases unmatched: 8. This CDR3 region has 14 residues. CDR1 is SNHLY and CDR2 is FYNNEI in the germline V gene. CDR3 nucleotide sequence: TGTGCCAGCAGTGAGTGGGACAGCCAGCGGACCCAGTACTTC. Its protein product is CASSEWDSQRTQYF.

The chain is built from TRBV5-1 and TRBJ1-2; no clear D. V lost 5 bases to trimming and J lost 2 bases, with 22 bases between them. The CDR3 contains 17 residues. Germline CDR1 SGHRS, CDR2 YFSETQ. CDR3 protein: CASSPSIVANPNYGYTF. For the CDR3, the DNA is TGCGCCAGCAGTCCCTCCATCGTGGCAAACCCAAACTATGGCTACACCTTC. The full variable domain, with the rest looked up from reference TRBV5-1 and TRBJ1-2, is KAGVTQTPRYLIKTRGQQVTLSCSPISGHRSVSWYQQTPGQGLQFLFEYFSETQRNKGNFPGRFSGRQFSNSRSEMNVSTLELGDSALYLCASSPSIVANPNYGYTFGSGTRLTVV.

J is TRBJ1-6 and V is TRBV4-1; TRBD1 matches at 8 bases. In germline, CDR1 is MGHRA, CDR2 YSYEKL. The CDR3 is made up of 17 amino acids. V shed 1 base and J 9 bases; nucleotides not matched to a gene: 11. Written as DNA, the CDR3 is TGCGCCAGCAGCCAAGGGGACCTTGGGACAGGAGGTTCACCCCTCCACTTT. Encoded protein: CASSQGDLGTGGSPLHF.

The chain has TRBV28 and TRBJ2-7; D gene unclear. The ends were cut back, 3 bases at V and 0 bases at J, with 18 bases in the middle. The CDR3 is 17 amino acids. CDR1 and CDR2 (germline): MDHEN, SYDVKM. CDR3 nucleotides: TGTGCCAGCAGTTTTCGGCTTCAGCGTACGAACTCCTACGAGCAGTACTTC. As protein: CASSFRLQRTNSYEQYF.

The chain carries TRBV10-3 and TRBJ1-1, with 7 nucleotides matching TRBD1. J gave up 1 base and V 2 bases, and 4 bases lay outside the gene matches. Germline V gene sequence: CDR1 ENHRY, CDR2 SYGVKD. This CDR3 contains 15 residues. The CDR3 bases are TGTGCCATCAGTGAGACCGGGACAGAGAACACTGAAGCTTTCTTT. It encodes CAISETGTENTEAFF.